These T cell receptor beta chains were read from a single sample in a study of tumor-infiltrating lymphocytes in primary liver carcinoma. TCRdb independently ran MiXCR on the multiplex PCR reads; one entry per CDR3 protein. The sample yields tens of thousands of distinct CDR3 sequences, roughly three quarters seen once. Sequenced material: liver tumor tissue from sampling region 5. These receptors all stem from a woman between 25 and 40 years old with primary liver carcinoma and hepatitis B virus infection. Each CDR3 is given with its conserved first and last residue.

V: TRBV21-1; J: TRBJ2-2; CDR3: CASSKKDRARTGVLIF
V: TRBV9; J: TRBJ1-1; CDR3: CASSVVGQVGPSTEAFF
V: TRBV7-2; J: TRBJ2-3; CDR3: CASSLFGLATSTDTHYF
V: TRBV4-3; J: TRBJ2-1; CDR3: CANSQDAGGSYNELFF
V: TRBV11-1; J: TRBJ2-2; CDR3: CASSRVMAGVSGELPF
V: TRBV4-1; J: TRBJ2-5; CDR3: CASSQEERAMAQYF
V: TRBV6-1; J: TRBJ2-7; CDR3: CASSDFYERYF
V: TRBV29-1; J: TRBJ2-1; CDR3: CSVLSGTTSYDEQFF
V: TRBV12-3/TRBV12-4; J: TRBJ2-3; CDR3: CDGSFPPPSTNTQYF
V: TRBV14; J: TRBJ1-1; CDR3: CASSPLGMNTEAFF
V: TRBV6-5; J: TRBJ1-6; CDR3: CASWERSAPLSPLHF
V: TRBV29-1; J: TRBJ2-2; CDR3: CSVRGGPNTGELFF
V: TRBV11-2; J: TRBJ2-2; CDR3: CAGSSTRSGRSWELSF
V: TRBV11-2; J: TRBJ2-7; CDR3: CASSITGWGSWAYEEYF
V: TRBV5-5; J: TRBJ2-4; CDR3: CASSLVGMREVSDIKYF